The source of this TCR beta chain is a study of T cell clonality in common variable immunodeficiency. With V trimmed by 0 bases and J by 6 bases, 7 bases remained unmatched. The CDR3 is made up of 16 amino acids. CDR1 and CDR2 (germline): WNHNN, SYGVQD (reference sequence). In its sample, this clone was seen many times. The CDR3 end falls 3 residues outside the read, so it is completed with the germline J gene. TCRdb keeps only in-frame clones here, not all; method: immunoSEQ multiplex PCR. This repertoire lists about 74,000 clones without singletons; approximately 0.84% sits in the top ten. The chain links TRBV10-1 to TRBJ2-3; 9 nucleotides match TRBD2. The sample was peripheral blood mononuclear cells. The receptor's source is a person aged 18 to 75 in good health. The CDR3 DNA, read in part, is TGCGCCAGCAGTGAGTCTTTGACTAGCGGAGTGGATACG. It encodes CASSESLTSGVDT. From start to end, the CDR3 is CASSESLTSGVDTQYF.